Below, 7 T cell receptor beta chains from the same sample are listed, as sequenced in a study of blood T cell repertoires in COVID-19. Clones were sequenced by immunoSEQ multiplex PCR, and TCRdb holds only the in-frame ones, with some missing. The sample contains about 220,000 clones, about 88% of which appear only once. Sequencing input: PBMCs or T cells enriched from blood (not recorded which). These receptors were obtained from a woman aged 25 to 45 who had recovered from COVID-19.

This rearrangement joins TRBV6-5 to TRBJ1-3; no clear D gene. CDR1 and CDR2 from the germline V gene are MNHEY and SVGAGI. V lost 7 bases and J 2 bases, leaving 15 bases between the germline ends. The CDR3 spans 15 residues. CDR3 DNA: TGTGCCAGCACCGACGAGGGTACTCCTGGAAACACCATATATTTT. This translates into CASTDEGTPGNTIYF.

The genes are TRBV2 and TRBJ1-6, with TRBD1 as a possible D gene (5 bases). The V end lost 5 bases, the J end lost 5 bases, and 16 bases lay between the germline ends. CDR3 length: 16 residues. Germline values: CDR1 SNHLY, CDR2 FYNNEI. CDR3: CASSYPSGTDNSPLHF. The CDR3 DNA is TGTGCCAGCAGTTACCCCAGCGGGACGGATAATTCACCCCTCCACTTT.

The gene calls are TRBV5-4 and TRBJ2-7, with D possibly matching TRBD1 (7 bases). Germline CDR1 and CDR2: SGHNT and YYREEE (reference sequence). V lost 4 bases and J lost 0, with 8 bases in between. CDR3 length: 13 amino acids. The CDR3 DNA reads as TGTGCCAGCAGCCAGGGGGGCTCCTACGAGCAGTACTTC. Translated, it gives CASSQGGSYEQYF.

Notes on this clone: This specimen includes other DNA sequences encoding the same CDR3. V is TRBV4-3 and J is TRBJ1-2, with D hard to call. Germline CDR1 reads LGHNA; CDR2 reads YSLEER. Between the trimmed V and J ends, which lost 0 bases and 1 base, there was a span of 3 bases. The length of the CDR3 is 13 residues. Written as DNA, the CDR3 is TGCGCCAGCAGCCAAGACAGTAACTATGGCTACACCTTC. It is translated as CASSQDSNYGYTF.

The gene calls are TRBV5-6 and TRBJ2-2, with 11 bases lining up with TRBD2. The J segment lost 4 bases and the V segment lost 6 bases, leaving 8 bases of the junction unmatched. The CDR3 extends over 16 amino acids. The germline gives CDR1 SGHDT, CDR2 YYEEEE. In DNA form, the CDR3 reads TGTGCCAGCACCGACACCGGGACTAGCGGCACCGGGGAGCTGTTTTTT. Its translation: CASTDTGTSGTGELFF.

CDR3 DNA sequence: TGTGCCAGCATACTAGCGGGGGGCCGGTTCTTC. Translated: CASILAGGRFF. The chain carries TRBV2 and TRBJ2-1, with TRBD2 matching over 12 bases. Germline V gene sequence: CDR1 SNHLY, CDR2 FYNNEI. The CDR3 covers 11 residues. The V segment lost 7 bases and the J segment 15 bases; nucleotides outside the gene matches: 4.

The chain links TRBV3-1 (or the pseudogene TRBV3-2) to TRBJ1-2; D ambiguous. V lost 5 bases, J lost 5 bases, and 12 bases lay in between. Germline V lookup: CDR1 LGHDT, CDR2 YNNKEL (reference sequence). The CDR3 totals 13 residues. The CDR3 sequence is CASSSGEWYGYTF. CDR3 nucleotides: TGTGCCAGCAGCAGCGGCGAGTGGTATGGCTACACCTTC.